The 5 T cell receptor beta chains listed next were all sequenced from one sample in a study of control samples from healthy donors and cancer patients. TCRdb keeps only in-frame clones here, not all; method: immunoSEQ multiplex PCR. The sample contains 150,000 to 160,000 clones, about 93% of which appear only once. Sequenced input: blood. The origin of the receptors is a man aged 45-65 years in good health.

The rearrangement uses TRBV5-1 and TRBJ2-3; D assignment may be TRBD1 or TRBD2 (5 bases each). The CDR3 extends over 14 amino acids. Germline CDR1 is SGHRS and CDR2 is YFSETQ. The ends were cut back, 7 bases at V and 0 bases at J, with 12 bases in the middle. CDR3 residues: CASRWDVSTDTQYF. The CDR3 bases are TGCGCCAGCCGCTGGGACGTTAGCACAGATACGCAGTATTTT.

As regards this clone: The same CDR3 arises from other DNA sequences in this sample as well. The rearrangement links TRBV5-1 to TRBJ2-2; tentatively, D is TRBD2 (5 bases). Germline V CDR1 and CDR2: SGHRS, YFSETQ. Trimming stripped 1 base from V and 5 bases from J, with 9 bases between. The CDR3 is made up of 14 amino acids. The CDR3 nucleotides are TGCGCCAGCAGCTTGATGACGGGGACCGGGGAGCTGTTTTTT. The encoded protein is CASSLMTGTGELFF.

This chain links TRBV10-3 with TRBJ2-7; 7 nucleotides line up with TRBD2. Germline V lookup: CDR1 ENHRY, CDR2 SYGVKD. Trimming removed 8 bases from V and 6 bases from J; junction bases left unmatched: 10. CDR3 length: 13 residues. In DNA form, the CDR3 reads TGTGCCATCCAAAGCCTAGCGGAAGGCGAGCAGTACTTC. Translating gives CAIQSLAEGEQYF.

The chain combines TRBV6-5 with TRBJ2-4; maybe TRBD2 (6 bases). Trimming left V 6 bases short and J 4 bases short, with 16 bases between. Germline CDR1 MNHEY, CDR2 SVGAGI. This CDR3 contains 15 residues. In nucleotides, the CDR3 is TGTGCCAGCAGCCCACCGGGGGTTGGAAAAAACATTCAGTACTTC. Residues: CASSPPGVGKNIQYF.

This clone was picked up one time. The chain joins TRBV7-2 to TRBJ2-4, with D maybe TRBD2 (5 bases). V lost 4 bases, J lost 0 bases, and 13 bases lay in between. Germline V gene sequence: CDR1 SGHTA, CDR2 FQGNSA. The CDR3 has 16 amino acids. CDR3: CASSSRGSLAKNIQYF. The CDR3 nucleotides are TGTGCCAGCAGCTCCCGTGGGAGCCTAGCCAAAAACATTCAGTACTTC.